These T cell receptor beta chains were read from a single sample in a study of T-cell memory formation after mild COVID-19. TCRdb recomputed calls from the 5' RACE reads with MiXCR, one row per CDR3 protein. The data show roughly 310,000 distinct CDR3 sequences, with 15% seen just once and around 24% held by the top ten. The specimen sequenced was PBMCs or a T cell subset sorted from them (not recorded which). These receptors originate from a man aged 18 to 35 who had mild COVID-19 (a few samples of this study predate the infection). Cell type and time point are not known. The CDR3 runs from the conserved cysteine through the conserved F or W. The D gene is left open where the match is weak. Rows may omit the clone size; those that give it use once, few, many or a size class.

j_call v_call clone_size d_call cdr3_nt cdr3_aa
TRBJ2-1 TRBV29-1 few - TGCAGCGTGGAAGGCTCCTACAATGAGCAGTTCTTC CSVEGSYNEQFF
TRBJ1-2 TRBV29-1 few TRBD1 TGCAGCGTTCGGACAGGGGTGGGTGGCTACACCTTC CSVRTGVGGYTF
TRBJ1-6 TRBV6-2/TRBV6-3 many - TGTGCCAGCAGTTACTCTGGGAGGCGGACTAGCTCCTATAATTCACCCCTCCACTTT CASSYSGRRTSSYNSPLHF
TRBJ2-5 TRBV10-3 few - TGTGCCATCAGTGCCAATCGGGTCCAAGAGACCCAGTACTTC CAISANRVQETQYF
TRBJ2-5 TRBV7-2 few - TGTGCCAGCAGCTTGAATCAGGCTAGCCCTCAAGAGACCCAGTACTTC CASSLNQASPQETQYF
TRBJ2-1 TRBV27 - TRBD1 TGTGCCAGCAGTTTATCGACCGGGACAGGGGTCCATGAGCAGTTCTTC CASSLSTGTGVHEQFF
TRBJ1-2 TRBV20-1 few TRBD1 TGCAGTGCTTTTACAGGGGTCGGGTATGGCTACACCTTC CSAFTGVGYGYTF
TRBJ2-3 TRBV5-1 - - TGCGCCAGCAGCGGGGGACCGCAAAGGCACTTTTACGATCCTAGCACAGATACGCAGTATTTT CASSGGPQRHFYDPSTDTQYF
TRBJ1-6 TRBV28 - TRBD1 TGTGCCAGCAGTTTAGGCAGGGGGTATCGATCACCCCTCCACTTT CASSLGRGYRSPLHF
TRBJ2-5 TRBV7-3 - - TGTGCCAGCAGCTCCCAGGGAGGAGGTCAAGAGACCCAGTACTTC CASSSQGGGQETQYF
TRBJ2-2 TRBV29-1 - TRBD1 TGCAGCGTTCGGACAGGGGGGAACACCGGGGAGCTGTTTTTT CSVRTGGNTGELFF
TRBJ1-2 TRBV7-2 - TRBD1 TGTGCCAGCAGCCCCCGGGACAGTAACTATGGCTACACCTTC CASSPRDSNYGYTF
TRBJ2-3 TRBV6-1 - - TGTGCCAGCAGTGAACTAAGCACAGATACGCAGTATTTT CASSELSTDTQYF
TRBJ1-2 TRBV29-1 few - TGCAGCGTTGCCAGGGAATATGGCTACACCTTC CSVAREYGYTF
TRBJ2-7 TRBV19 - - TGTGCCAGTGGGAAGGGGGGCAGGGGTTTTGTCGACGAGCAGTACTTC CASGKGGRGFVDEQYF
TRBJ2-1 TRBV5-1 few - TGCGCCAGCGCCCTAGGGGACGCCTCCTACAATGAGCAGTTCTTC CASALGDASYNEQFF
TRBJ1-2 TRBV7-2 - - TGTGCCAGCAGGAAACAGGGTGCAAACTATGGCTACACCTTC CASRKQGANYGYTF
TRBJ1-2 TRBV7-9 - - TGTGCCAGCAGCCCTGGGTCCTCGGGTCAATATGGCTACACCTTC CASSPGSSGQYGYTF
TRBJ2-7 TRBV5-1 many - TGCGCCAGCAGCTTGATGTTAGAGGCCTACGAGCAGTACTTC CASSLMLEAYEQYF
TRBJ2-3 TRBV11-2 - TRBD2 TGTGCCAGCAGCGCGACTAGCGGGGGGACGCCAGATACGCAGTATTTT CASSATSGGTPDTQYF
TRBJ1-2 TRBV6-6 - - TGTGCCAGCAGTCCACCTGAGGGGCTTTATGGCTACACCTTC CASSPPEGLYGYTF